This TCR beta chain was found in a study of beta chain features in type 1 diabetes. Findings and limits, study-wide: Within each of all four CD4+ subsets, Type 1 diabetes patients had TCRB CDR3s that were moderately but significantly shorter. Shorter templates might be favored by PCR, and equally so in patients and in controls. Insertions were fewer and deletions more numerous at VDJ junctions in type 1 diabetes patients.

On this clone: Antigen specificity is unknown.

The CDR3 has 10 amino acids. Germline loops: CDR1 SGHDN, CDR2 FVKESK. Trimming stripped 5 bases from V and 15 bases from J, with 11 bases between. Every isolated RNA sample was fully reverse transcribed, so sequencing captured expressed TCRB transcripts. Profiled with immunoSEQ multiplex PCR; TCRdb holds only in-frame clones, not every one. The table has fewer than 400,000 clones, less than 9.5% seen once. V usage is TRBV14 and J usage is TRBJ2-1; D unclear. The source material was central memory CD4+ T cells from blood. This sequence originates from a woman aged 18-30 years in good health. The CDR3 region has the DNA TGTGCCAGCAGCTTACGGATTCTGTTCTTC. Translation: CASSLRILFF.